These 11 T cell receptor beta chains originate from one sample sequenced in a study of memory CD8 T cells in hepatitis C reinfection. The data were produced by immunoSEQ multiplex PCR, yet TCRdb's version contains in-frame clones alone and is incomplete. Counted here are some 44,000 clones, 80% to 90% occurring once; the ten biggest clones make up approximately 0.67%. Time point described: late/post reinfection, 12 to 24 weeks after detection. The sorted cells went straight to TCR sequencing with no prior in vitro expansion. Specimen: naive CD8+ T cells sorted from blood. These receptors all stem from a man between 18 and 29 years old with hepatitis C virus infection.

This clone occurred once. The J gene is TRBJ1-5, the V gene TRBV19; 8 positions match TRBD1. The CDR3 runs 15 residues. Per germline, CDR1 LNHDA and CDR2 SQIVND (reference sequence). Unmatched junction bases numbered 11, after V lost 6 bases and J lost 7 bases. CDR3 bases: TGTGCCAGTAGACCGACAGGGGAGAAGAGGCAGCCCCAGCATTTT. Its protein product is CASRPTGEKRQPQHF.

V and J are TRBV19 and TRBJ2-3, with D hard to call. Trimming left V 7 bases short and J 0 bases short, with 14 bases between. The germline gives CDR1 LNHDA, CDR2 SQIVND (reference sequence). There are 15 residues in the CDR3. The DNA for the CDR3 is TGTGCCAGTATCCCGACGGGTAGTAGCACAGATACGCAGTATTTT. Translated: CASIPTGSSTDTQYF.

The J gene is TRBJ2-1, the V gene TRBV6-5; TRBD2 matches at 8 bases. This CDR3 comprises 15 residues. V gave up 6 bases and J gave up 4 bases; unmatched junction bases: 8. Germline V lookup: CDR1 MNHEY, CDR2 SVGAGI. The CDR3 spells CASRRGTRGYNEQFF. The DNA of the CDR3 is TGTGCCAGCAGGCGCGGGACTAGGGGGTACAATGAGCAGTTCTTC.

The CDR3 DNA is TGCAGCGTCGATACCGGGACAGGGTCCCACGAGCAGTACTTC. Protein product: CSVDTGTGSHEQYF. This chain connects TRBV29-1 to TRBJ2-7, with 9 nucleotides matching TRBD1. Per germline, CDR1 SQVTM and CDR2 ANQGSEA. This CDR3 region has 14 residues. V lost 6 bases and J lost 5; bases outside the gene matches: 11.

This chain connects TRBV4-1 to TRBJ2-1; 12 nucleotides match TRBD2. The trim removed 1 base at V and 3 bases at J, leaving 1 base unmatched. The CDR3 length is 16 residues. Germline CDR1 and CDR2: MGHRA and YSYEKL. The CDR3 loop is CASSQVLAGGYNEQFF. The CDR3 coding sequence is TGCGCCAGCAGCCAAGTACTAGCGGGAGGCTACAATGAGCAGTTCTTC.

Turning to this clone: At one boundary the junction diverges from the germline segment, which might be a read error. The sample carries other DNA sequences with the same CDR3. The V call is TRBV27, the J call TRBJ1-6, with D unresolved. Germline CDR1 MNHEY, CDR2 SMNVEV (reference sequence). This CDR3 has 17 residues. The CDR3 DNA reads TGTGCCAGCAGTTTCTCGGGTCTCAACTCCTATAATTCCCCCCTCCACTTT. Translation gives CASSFSGLNSYNSPLHF.

CDR3 loop: CASSTGYQPQHF. The CDR3 DNA is TGTGCCAGTAGTACAGGCTATCAGCCCCAGCATTTT. The chain recombines TRBV19 with TRBJ1-5; D is uncertain. Germline CDR1 LNHDA, CDR2 SQIVND (reference sequence). Trimming stripped 4 bases from V and 5 bases from J, with 6 bases between. This CDR3 comprises 12 residues. Looking up the rest from reference TRBV19 and TRBJ1-5 gives the full variable domain: DGGITQSPKYLFRKEGQNVTLSCEQNLNHDAMYWYRQDPGQGLRLIYYSQIVNDFQKGDIAEGYSVSREKKESFPLTVTSAQKNPTAFYLCASSTGYQPQHFGDGTRLSIL.

On this clone itself: Compared with germline, one end of the junction differs, possibly owing to a read error. The chain is built from TRBV5-6 and TRBJ2-3; 7 nucleotides agree with TRBD2. The CDR3 has 15 residues. CDR1 and CDR2 (germline): SGHDT, YYEEEE. The CDR3 sequence: CANSLGGDPTDTQYF. The CDR3 bases are TGTGCCAACAGCTTGGGGGGGGACCCCACAGATACGCAGTATTTT.

As DNA, the CDR3 is TGTGCCAGCAGCTATTCGACTGGGCCACAGGTGGGTCGGACAGATACGCAGTATTTT. Its protein product is CASSYSTGPQVGRTDTQYF. This chain links TRBV5-5 with TRBJ2-3, with D perhaps matching TRBD1 (5 bases). The V end was cut by 3 bases, the J end by 3 bases, with 26 bases between. Germline lookup yields CDR1 SGHKS and CDR2 YYEKEE (reference sequence). The CDR3 contains 19 residues.

The sample holds one count of this clone. The V and J genes are TRBV6-5 and TRBJ1-5; unclear D gene. The germline gives CDR1 MNHEY, CDR2 SVGAGI. V dropped 4 bases and J dropped 7 bases, with 14 bases sitting between them. The CDR3 is 14 residues long. The CDR3 protein is CASSSTVSAQPQHF. The CDR3 DNA reads TGTGCCAGCAGTTCCACAGTGAGTGCGCAGCCCCAGCATTTT.

This chain connects TRBV20-1 to TRBJ2-1; D not resolved. The CDR3 consists of 11 residues. Per the germline V gene, CDR1 is DFQATT and CDR2 is SNEGSKA (reference sequence). V lost 7 bases and J 5 bases, leaving 9 bases between the germline ends. The CDR3 is CSVPRDNEQFF. The CDR3 DNA follows: TGCAGTGTTCCCCGCGACAATGAGCAGTTCTTC.